Listed here are 14 T cell receptor beta chains from one sample, sequenced in a study of cytomegalovirus exposure and HLA in healthy donors (dated by TCRdb to the late 2010s). Libraries were prepared through the immunoSEQ multiplex PCR assay. The source is immuneACCESS, and TCRdb retained only in-frame sequences with V and J called. Part of the clones is not carried over; for the studies checked, unresolved V genes explain less than half of this, and the remainder is unexplained. The sample includes tens of thousands of clones, with about 93% observed a single time. Roughly 3.2% of the sample is taken by the ten largest. Sequencing was performed on PBMCs. Receptor source: a woman aged 18-30 years in good health and CMV-seropositive.

This sequence joins TRBV6-1 and TRBJ2-7, with D possibly being TRBD2 (6 bases). Germline loops: CDR1 MNHNS, CDR2 SASEGT. Between the trimmed V and J ends, which lost 8 bases and 0 bases, there was a span of 17 bases. The CDR3 is 15 residues long. This chain's CDR3 is CASERNSGPSYEQYF. CDR3 bases: TGTGCCAGCGAACGGAATAGCGGCCCCTCCTACGAGCAGTACTTC.

The genes are TRBV28 and TRBJ1-1; D is ambiguous. The CDR3 is made up of 14 amino acids. V was shortened by 5 bases and J by 4 bases, with 14 bases between the two germline ends. CDR1 MDHEN and CDR2 SYDVKM come from the germline V gene. CDR3 residues: CASSVSGVGTEAFF. The CDR3 nucleotides are TGTGCCAGCAGTGTTTCAGGTGTAGGCACTGAAGCTTTCTTT.

This chain uses TRBV6-5 with TRBJ1-6; no clear D gene. Germline CDR1 reads MNHEY; CDR2 reads SVGAGI. This CDR3 region has 13 residues. V lost 3 bases, J lost 6 bases, and 6 bases lay in between. The CDR3 is CASSYSVNSPLHF. CDR3 in DNA: TGTGCCAGCAGTTATTCGGTTAATTCACCCCTCCACTTT.

The J gene is TRBJ1-2, the V gene TRBV9; no clear D. CDR1 and CDR2 (germline): SGDLS, YYNGEE. Between the trimmed V and J ends, which lost 4 bases and 2 bases, there was a span of 15 bases. CDR3 size: 15 residues. Here the CDR3 DNA reads TGTGCCAGCAGCCCCCGGGGAGGCACAAACTATGGCTACACCTTC. This encodes CASSPRGGTNYGYTF.

This chain connects TRBV4-3 to TRBJ1-6, with a tentative D call TRBD1 (5 bases). Germline CDR1 and CDR2: LGHNA and YSLEER. The CDR3 consists of 17 residues. The V and J ends lost 1 base and 9 bases respectively, with 19 bases between them. The CDR3 here is CASSQVFSGQGGSPLHF. CDR3 DNA: TGCGCCAGCAGCCAAGTTTTTTCAGGGCAGGGAGGTTCACCCCTCCACTTT.

This clone occurred once. The J gene is TRBJ2-7, the V gene TRBV6-5, with D maybe TRBD1 (6 bases). Germline V gives CDR1 MNHEY, CDR2 SVGAGI. Trimming stripped 6 bases from V and 5 bases from J, with 20 bases between. The CDR3 is 15 amino acids. The CDR3 DNA reads TGTGCCAGCAGGCGAAGTACTCAGGGGCACCACGAGCAGTACTTC. Translated: CASRRSTQGHHEQYF.

The sample holds one count of this clone. The chain links TRBV19 to TRBJ2-1; D call uncertain. The CDR3 totals 13 residues. V was clipped by 8 bases and J by 5 bases, with 13 bases between them. The germline V gene has CDR1 LNHDA and CDR2 SQIVND (reference sequence). In DNA form, the CDR3 reads TGTGCCAGTCAACGCGGATTCAACAATGAGCAGTTCTTC. It specifies CASQRGFNNEQFF.

The chain combines TRBV7-6 with TRBJ2-1; 9 bases map to TRBD2. The CDR3 has 15 residues. Germline V lookup: CDR1 SGHVS, CDR2 FNYEAQ. Trimming at V came to 2 bases and at J to 7 bases, leaving 6 bases not matched to a gene. CDR3 amino acids: CASSLMAGGFNEQFF. The CDR3 DNA sequence: TGTGCCAGCAGCTTAATGGCGGGGGGGTTTAATGAGCAGTTCTTC.

The CDR3: CASGIGDRGPEGKKKLFF. CDR3 nucleotides: TGTGCCAGTGGGATAGGCGACAGGGGCCCTGAAGGTAAGAAAAAACTGTTTTTT. The chain has TRBV7-9 and TRBJ1-4; 8 positions agree with TRBD1. The CDR3 is 18 residues long. Losses at the gene ends were 9 bases for V and 9 bases for J; bases not matched to a gene: 24. Per the germline V gene, CDR1 is SEHNR and CDR2 is FQNEAQ (reference sequence).

The genes are TRBV7-3 and TRBJ1-2; 9 nucleotides match TRBD1. The junction had 4 bases not matched to a gene; V was cut back by 5 bases and J by 6 bases. CDR3 length: 13 amino acids. Germline assignment: CDR1 SGHTA and CDR2 FQGTGA. CDR3 region: CASSQGQGNGYTF. In DNA form, the CDR3 reads TGTGCCAGCAGCCAAGGACAGGGGAATGGCTACACCTTC.

This chain joins TRBV6-5 and TRBJ1-2; no definite D call. The CDR3 loop spans 15 amino acids. Germline V gene data show CDR1 as MNHEY and CDR2 as SVGAGI. Trimming took 7 bases from V and 1 from J, leaving 16 bases between them. The CDR3 sequence is CASTTTMALNYGYTF. DNA of the CDR3: TGTGCCAGCACCACAACCATGGCTCTTAACTATGGCTACACCTTC.

The rearrangement joins TRBV6-1 to TRBJ1-2, with TRBD1 matching over 9 bases. Germline V gene data show CDR1 as MNHNS and CDR2 as SASEGT. The junction had 6 bases not matched to a gene; V was cut back by 9 bases and J by 7 bases. The CDR3 loop spans 12 amino acids. This CDR3 is CASRTGATGYTF. For the CDR3, the DNA is TGTGCCAGTCGGACAGGGGCGACTGGCTACACCTTC.

This chain links TRBV2 with TRBJ2-2; a weak D match, TRBD1 (6 bases). Germline V gene lookup returns CDR1 SNHLY and CDR2 FYNNEI. CDR3 length equals 14 residues. The V end lost 5 bases, the J end lost 5 bases, and 12 bases lay between the germline ends. The DNA for the CDR3 is TGTGCCAGCAGTTCACAGGGACGGACCGGGGAGCTGTTTTTT. It encodes CASSSQGRTGELFF.

This clone was detected a few times. The chain combines TRBV28 with TRBJ1-5; 8 bases match TRBD1. The J segment lost 0 bases and the V segment lost 3 bases, leaving 13 bases of the junction unmatched. CDR3 length: 19 residues. Germline lookup yields CDR1 MDHEN and CDR2 SYDVKM. In DNA, the CDR3 is TGTGCCAGCAGTTTTTTCGGGACAGGTCGAATCCATAGCAATCAGCCCCAGCATTTT. Translation: CASSFFGTGRIHSNQPQHF.